The entry that follows covers one TCR beta chain sequence. Antigen: not known. This sample is drawn from a study of cytomegalovirus exposure and HLA in healthy donors. Data came from immunoSEQ multiplex PCR; TCRdb stores just in-frame clones and leaves some out. The sample has roughly 200,000 clones, approximately 86% seen once. Study-wide points: Testing in vitro showed three CMV-associated chains specific for CMV antigens. The study labeled more than 150 TCR beta chains cytomegalovirus-associated. Per published reports, the classifier diagnosed cytomegalovirus status with high specificity and sensitivity.

The donors were members of the roughly 120-subject validation cohort (separate from the approximately 650-subject first cohort). This TCR came from a man younger than 40 in good health and CMV-seropositive. The sequenced sample consisted of PBMCs.

The CDR3 DNA reads as TGTGCCAGCTCCCGGACGTCTAACTATGGCTACACCTTC. Its protein product is CASSRTSNYGYTF. This sequence joins TRBV6-5 and TRBJ1-2, with D hard to call. This CDR3 region has 13 residues. Germline assignment: CDR1 MNHEY and CDR2 SVGAGI. The V end lost 8 bases, the J end lost 0 bases, and 10 bases lay between the germline ends.